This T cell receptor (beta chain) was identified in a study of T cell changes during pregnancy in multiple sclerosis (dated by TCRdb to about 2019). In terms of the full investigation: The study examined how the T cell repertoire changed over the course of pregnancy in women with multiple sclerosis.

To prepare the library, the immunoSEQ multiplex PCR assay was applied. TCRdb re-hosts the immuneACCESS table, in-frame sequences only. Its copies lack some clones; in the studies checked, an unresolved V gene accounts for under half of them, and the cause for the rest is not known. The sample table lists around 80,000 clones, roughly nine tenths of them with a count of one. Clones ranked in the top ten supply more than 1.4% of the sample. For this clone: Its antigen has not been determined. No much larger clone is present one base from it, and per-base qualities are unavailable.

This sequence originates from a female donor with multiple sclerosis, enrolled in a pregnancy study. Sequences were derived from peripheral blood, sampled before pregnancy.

CDR3 reads: CATKGTENSPLHF. The bases read TGTGCCACGAAGGGGACAGAGAATTCACCCCTCCACTTT. Here the chain combines TRBV10-3 and TRBJ1-6; 7 central nucleotides agree with TRBD1. Reading from cysteine to phenylalanine, the CDR3 counts 13 amino acids. The sequence is cut down to CDR3 DNA, 39 bases in frame from base 1. The germline V and J ends show losses of 10 bases and 7 bases respectively, and no gene match explains 7 bases of the junction. CDR1 and CDR2, looked up from the germline V gene, are ENHRY and SYGVKD.